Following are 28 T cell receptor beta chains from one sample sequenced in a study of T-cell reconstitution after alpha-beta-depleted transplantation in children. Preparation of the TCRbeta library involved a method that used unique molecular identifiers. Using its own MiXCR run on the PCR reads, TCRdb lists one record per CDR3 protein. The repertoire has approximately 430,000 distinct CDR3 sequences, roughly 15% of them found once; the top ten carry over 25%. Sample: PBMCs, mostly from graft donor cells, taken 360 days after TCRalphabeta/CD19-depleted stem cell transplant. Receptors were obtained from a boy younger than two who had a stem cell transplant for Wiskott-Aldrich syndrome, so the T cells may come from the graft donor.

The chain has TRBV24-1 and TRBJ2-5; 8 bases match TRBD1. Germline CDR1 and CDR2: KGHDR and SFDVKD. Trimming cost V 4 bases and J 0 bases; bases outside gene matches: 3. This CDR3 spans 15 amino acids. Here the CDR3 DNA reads TGTGCCACCAGTGAACGGGACAGGTACCAAGAGACCCAGTACTTC. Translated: CATSERDRYQETQYF.

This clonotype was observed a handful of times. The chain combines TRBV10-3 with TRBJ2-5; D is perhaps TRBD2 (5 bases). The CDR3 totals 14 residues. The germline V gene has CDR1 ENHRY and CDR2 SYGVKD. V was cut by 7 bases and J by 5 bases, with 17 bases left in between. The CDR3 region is CAIKRPGVGETQYF. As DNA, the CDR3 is TGTGCCATCAAGAGGCCCGGGGTTGGGGAGACCCAGTACTTC.

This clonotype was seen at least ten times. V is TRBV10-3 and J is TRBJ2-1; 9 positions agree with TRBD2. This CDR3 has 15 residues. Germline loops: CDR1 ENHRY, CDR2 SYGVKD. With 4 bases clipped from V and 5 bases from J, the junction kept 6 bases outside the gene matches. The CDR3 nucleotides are TGTGCCATCAGTGCCAAGCGGGGGGCCGACAATGAGCAGTTCTTC. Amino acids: CAISAKRGADNEQFF.

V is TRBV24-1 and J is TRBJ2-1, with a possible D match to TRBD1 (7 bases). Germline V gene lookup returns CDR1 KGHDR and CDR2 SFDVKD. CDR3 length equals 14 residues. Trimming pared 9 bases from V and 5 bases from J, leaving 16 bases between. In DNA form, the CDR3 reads TGTGCCACCGCTAGACAGGGAGGACACAATGAGCAGTTCTTC. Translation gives CATARQGGHNEQFF.

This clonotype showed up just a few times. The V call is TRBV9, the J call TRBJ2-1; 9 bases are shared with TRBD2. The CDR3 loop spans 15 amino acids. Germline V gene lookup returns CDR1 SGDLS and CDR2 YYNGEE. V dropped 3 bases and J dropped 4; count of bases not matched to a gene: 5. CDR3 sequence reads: CASSAGLAWYNEQFF. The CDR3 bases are TGTGCCAGCAGCGCAGGACTAGCGTGGTACAATGAGCAGTTCTTC.

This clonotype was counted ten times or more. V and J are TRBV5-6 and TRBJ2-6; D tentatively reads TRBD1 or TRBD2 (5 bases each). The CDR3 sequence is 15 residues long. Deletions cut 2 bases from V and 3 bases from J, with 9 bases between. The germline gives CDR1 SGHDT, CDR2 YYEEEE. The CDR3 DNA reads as TGTGCCAGCAGCTTCAGAGGGGTTGGGGCCAACGTCCTGACTTTC. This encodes CASSFRGVGANVLTF.

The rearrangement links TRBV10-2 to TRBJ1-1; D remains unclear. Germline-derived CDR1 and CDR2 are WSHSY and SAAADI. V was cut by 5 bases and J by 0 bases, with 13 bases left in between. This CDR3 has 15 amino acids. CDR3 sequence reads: CASSSKGPLNTEAFF. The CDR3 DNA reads TGCGCCAGCAGTTCTAAGGGCCCCTTGAACACTGAAGCTTTCTTT.

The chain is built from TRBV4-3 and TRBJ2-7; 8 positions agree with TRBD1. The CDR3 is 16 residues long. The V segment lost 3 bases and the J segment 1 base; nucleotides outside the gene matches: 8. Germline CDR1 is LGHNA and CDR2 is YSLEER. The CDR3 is CASSHVPTGVSYEQYF. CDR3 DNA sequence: TGCGCCAGCAGCCATGTACCGACAGGGGTATCCTACGAGCAGTACTTC.

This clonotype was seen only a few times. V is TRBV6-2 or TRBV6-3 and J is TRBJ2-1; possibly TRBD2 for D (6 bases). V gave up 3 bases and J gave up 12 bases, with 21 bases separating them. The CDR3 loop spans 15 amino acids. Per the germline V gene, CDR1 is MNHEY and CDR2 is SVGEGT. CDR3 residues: CASSYHPSSGQSQFF. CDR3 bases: TGTGCCAGCAGTTATCATCCCTCCAGCGGGCAATCGCAGTTCTTC.

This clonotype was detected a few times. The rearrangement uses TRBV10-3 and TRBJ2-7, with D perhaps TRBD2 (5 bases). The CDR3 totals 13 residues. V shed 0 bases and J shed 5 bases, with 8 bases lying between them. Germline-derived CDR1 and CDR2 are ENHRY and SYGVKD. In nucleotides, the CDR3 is TGTGCCATCAGTGAGTCGACCGGGGACGAGCAGTACTTC. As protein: CAISESTGDEQYF.

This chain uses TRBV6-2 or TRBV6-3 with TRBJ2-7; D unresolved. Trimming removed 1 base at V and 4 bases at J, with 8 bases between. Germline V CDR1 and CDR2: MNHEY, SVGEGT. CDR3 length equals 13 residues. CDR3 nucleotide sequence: TGTGCCAGCAGTTACTTAACAGTATACGAGCAGTACTTC. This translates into CASSYLTVYEQYF.

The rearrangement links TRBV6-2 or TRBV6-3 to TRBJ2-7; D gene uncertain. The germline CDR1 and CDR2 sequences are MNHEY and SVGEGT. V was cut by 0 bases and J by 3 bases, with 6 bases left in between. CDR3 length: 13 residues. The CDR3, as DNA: TGTGCCAGCAGTTACTCGACCATCTACGAGCAGTACTTC. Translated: CASSYSTIYEQYF.

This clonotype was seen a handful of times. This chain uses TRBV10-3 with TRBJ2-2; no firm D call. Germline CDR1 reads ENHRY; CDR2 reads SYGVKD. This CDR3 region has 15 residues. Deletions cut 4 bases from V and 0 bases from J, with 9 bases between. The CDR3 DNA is TGTGCCATCAGTGCAGGCAGATCGAACACCGGGGAGCTGTTTTTT. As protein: CAISAGRSNTGELFF.

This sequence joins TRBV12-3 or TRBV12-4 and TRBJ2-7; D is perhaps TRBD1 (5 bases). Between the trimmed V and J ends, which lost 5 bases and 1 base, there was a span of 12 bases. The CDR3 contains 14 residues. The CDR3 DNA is TGTGCCAGCAGTCCTCGACAGTTTTCCTACGAGCAGTACTTC. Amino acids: CASSPRQFSYEQYF.

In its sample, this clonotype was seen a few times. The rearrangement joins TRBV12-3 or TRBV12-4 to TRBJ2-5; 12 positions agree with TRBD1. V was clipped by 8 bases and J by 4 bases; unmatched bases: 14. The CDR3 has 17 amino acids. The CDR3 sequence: CASGPGTGGFLGETQYF. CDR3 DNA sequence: TGTGCCAGCGGCCCCGGGACAGGGGGCTTCCTGGGAGAGACCCAGTACTTC.

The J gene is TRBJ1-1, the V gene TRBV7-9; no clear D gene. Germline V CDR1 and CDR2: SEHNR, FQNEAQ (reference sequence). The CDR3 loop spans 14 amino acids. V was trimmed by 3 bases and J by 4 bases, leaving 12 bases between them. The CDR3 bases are TGTGCCAGCAGCTTGCGGGGAGGGAGCACTGAAGCTTTCTTT. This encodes CASSLRGGSTEAFF.

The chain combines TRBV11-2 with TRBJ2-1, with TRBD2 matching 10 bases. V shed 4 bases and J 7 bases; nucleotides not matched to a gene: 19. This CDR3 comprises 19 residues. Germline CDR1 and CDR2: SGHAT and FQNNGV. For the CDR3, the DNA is TGTGCCAGCAGCTCCCACTCTAGCGGGAGTAGTGACGCATGGAATGAGCAGTTCTTC. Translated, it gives CASSSHSSGSSDAWNEQFF.

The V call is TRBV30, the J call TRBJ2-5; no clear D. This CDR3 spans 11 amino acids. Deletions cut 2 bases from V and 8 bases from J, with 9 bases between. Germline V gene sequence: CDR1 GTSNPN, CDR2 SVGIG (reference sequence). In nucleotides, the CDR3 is TGTGCCTGGAGTTCGCGACAAACCCAGTACTTC. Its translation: CAWSSRQTQYF.

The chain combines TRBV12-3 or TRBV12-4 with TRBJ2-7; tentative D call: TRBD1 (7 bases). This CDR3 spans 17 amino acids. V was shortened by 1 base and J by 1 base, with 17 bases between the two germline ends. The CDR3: CASSLEGGTVFSYEQYF. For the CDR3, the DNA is TGTGCCAGCAGTTTAGAAGGCGGGACAGTCTTTTCCTACGAGCAGTACTTC.

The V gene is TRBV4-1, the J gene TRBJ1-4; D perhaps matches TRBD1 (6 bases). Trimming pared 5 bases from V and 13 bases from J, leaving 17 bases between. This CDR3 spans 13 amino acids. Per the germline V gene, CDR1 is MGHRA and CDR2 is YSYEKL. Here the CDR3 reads CASSYSYRELLFF. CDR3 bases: TGCGCCAGCAGCTACTCTTACAGGGAATTACTGTTTTTT.

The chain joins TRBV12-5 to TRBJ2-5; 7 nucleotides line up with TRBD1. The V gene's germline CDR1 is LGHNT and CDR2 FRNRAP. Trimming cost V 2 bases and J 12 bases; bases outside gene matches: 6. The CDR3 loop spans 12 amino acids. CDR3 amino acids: CASGLTPGQKYF. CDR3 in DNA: TGTGCTAGTGGTTTGACTCCGGGACAGAAGTACTTC.

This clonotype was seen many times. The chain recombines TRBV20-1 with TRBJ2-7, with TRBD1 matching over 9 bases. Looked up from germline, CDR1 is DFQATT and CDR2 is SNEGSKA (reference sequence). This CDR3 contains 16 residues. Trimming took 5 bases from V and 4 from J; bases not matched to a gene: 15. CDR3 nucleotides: TGCAGTGCTTCATCACAACGGGACAGGGACCCTTACGAGCAGTACTTC. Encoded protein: CSASSQRDRDPYEQYF.

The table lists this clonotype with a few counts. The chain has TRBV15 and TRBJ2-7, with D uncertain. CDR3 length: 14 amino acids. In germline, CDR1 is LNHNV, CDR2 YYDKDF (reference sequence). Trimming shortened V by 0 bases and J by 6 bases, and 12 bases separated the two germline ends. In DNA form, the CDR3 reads TGTGCCACCAGCAGAGATCAGGTCGCCTCCGAGCAGTACTTC. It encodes CATSRDQVASEQYF.

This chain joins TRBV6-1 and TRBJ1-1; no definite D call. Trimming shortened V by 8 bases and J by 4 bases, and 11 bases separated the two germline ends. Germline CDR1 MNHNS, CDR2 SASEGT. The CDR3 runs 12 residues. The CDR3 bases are TGTGCCAGCCGGTCGGGGAGCACTGAAGCTTTCTTT. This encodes CASRSGSTEAFF.

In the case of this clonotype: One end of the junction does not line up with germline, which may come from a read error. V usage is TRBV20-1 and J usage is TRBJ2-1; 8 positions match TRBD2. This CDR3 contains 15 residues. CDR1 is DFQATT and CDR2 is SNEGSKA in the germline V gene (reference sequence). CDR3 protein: CSATRAGVSFNEQFF. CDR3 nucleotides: TGCAGTGCTACCCGAGCGGGAGTCTCCTTCAATGAGCAGTTCTTC.

The CDR3 protein is CASSGTGNSYEQYF. In DNA, the CDR3 is TGCGCCAGCAGCGGGACAGGGAACTCCTACGAGCAGTACTTC. The chain uses TRBV5-1 and TRBJ2-7, with 9 bases matching TRBD1. Trimming cost V 4 bases and J 0 bases; bases outside gene matches: 2. Germline loops: CDR1 SGHRS, CDR2 YFSETQ. The length of the CDR3 is 14 residues. The entire variable domain, with the rest obtained from reference TRBV5-1 and TRBJ2-7, is as follows: KAGVTQTPRYLIKTRGQQVTLSCSPISGHRSVSWYQQTPGQGLQFLFEYFSETQRNKGNFPGRFSGRQFSNSRSEMNVSTLELGDSALYLCASSGTGNSYEQYFGPGTRLTVT.

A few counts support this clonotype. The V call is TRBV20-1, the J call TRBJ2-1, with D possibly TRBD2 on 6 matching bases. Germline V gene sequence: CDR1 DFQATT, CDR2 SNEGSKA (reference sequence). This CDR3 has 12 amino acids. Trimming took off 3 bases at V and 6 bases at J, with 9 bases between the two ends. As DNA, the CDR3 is TGCAGTGCTAGTTATAGCGGCAATGAGCAGTTCTTC. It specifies CSASYSGNEQFF.

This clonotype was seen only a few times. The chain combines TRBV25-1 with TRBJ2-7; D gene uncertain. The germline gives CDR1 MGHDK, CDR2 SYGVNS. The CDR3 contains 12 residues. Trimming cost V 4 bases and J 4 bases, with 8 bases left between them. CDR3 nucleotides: TGTGCCAGCAGTGCTTTGTCATACGAGCAGTACTTC. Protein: CASSALSYEQYF.